This T cell receptor beta chain derives from a study of T cells after yellow fever vaccination. Across the whole study: When fractions had low cell numbers, they were prepared with SMART-Seq v4 Ultra Low Input.

General observations from the study: One caveat is that FACS-sorted repertoires could contain abundant clonotypes contaminating from the bulk population.

TCRdb passed the 5' RACE reads through MiXCR, listing each CDR3 protein once. The data contain under 700,000 distinct CDR3 sequences, approximately 16% of them seen just once; the ten biggest clones take up about 18%. As concerns this clonotype: Its antigen is still unknown.

The source was PBMCs, collected 4 to 6 days after the first yellow fever vaccination. This receptor was taken from a man younger than 35 who received the YFV17D yellow fever vaccine.

CDR3: CASSQEGRRIYGYTF. CDR3 nucleotides: TGTGCCAGCAGCCAAGAGGGCCGCCGCATCTATGGCTACACCTTC. The chain carries TRBV4-2 and TRBJ1-2; no clear D. The CDR3 has 15 amino acids. CDR1 and CDR2 (germline): LGHNA, YNFKEQ. V dropped 0 bases and J dropped 4 bases, with 12 bases sitting between them.